The rows below give T cell receptor beta chains drawn from one sample of a study of Ad26.COV2.S vaccination and SARS-CoV-2 variants. Assay: immunoSEQ multiplex PCR; the TCRdb copy retains only in-frame clones and omits some. The table includes about 420,000 clones, roughly 88% detected once. The specimen was peripheral blood, collected in a trial of Ad26.COV2.S vaccine versus placebo. The source of these receptors is a person aged 18-60 years who received the Ad26.COV2.S COVID-19 vaccine or a placebo. CDR3s include the opening cysteine and the closing phenylalanine or tryptophan. The D gene is left open where the match is weak. The listing skips clone size in some rows; elsewhere it reads once, few, many or a size class.

j_call d_call v_call clone_size cdr3_nt cdr3_aa
TRBJ2-5 . TRBV29-1 . TGCAGCGTTGAAGGCAGGGGCCAAGAGACCCAGTACTTC CSVEGRGQETQYF
TRBJ1-2 . TRBV27 . TGTGCCAGCAGTTTAAACGGGGGCTGGTATGGCTACACCTTC CASSLNGGWYGYTF
TRBJ2-7 . TRBV6-8 . TGTGCCAGCAGTTACTTCGTTCGACCTTTAGAGCAGTACTTC CASSYFVRPLEQYF
TRBJ2-2 . TRBV28 . TGTGCCAGCAGTTTGGGATCGATTTGGGGGGCGTTCGGCGGGGAGCTGTTTTTT CASSLGSIWGAFGGELFF
TRBJ2-7 . TRBV6-2/TRBV6-3 . TGTGCCAGCAGTTACCGCACGAATTGGCAGTACTTC CASSYRTNWQYF
TRBJ1-1 . TRBV5-5 few TGTGCCAGCAGCTTGGGCGGCAGCCTGAACACTGAAGCTTTCTTT CASSLGGSLNTEAFF
TRBJ2-7 . TRBV7-7 . TGTGCCAGCAGCTTAGGTAATGGGGCCAACGAGCAGTACTTC CASSLGNGANEQYF
TRBJ1-5 . TRBV2 . TGTGCCAGCAGTGAAGTCAGGGGTAACAATCAGCCCCAGCATTTT CASSEVRGNNQPQHF
TRBJ1-6 . TRBV4-1 . TGCGCCAGCAGCCGACGCGGGGATTCACCCCTCCACTTT CASSRRGDSPLHF
TRBJ1-4 . TRBV2 . TGTGCCAGCAGTGAAGCGCTTACGGGTTCAAAACTGTTTTTT CASSEALTGSKLFF
TRBJ2-3 TRBD2 TRBV11-2 . TGTGCCAGCAGCTTAGTTTCCAGCGGGGCAGATACGCAGTATTTT CASSLVSSGADTQYF
TRBJ1-2 . TRBV7-9 . TGTGCCAGCAGCTTACCGGGTTTGAACTATGGCTACACCTTC CASSLPGLNYGYTF
TRBJ2-3 TRBD2 TRBV9 . TGTGCCAGTAATCTAGCGGGTAGCACAGATACGCAGTATTTT CASNLAGSTDTQYF
TRBJ2-3 TRBD2 TRBV29-1 . TGCAGCGCAACCTTAATAGCGGGCTCTAACCAGATCACAGATACGCAGTATTTT CSATLIAGSNQITDTQYF
TRBJ1-5 . TRBV19 . TGTGCCAGTAGTATAGGAGGGGTTAGCAATCAGCCCCAGCATTTT CASSIGGVSNQPQHF
TRBJ2-1 TRBD2 TRBV18 . TGTGCCAGCTCACCCGTGACAGGCTCACTAGCGGGGGGGCCCAATGAGCAGTTCTTC CASSPVTGSLAGGPNEQFF
TRBJ2-7 . TRBV7-2 . TGTGCCAGCAGCTTAGAGCCCACTACCTACGAGCAGTACTTC CASSLEPTTYEQYF
TRBJ2-2 TRBD1 TRBV29-1 . TGCAGCGGGGCAGGGGGCACCGGGGAGCTGTTTTTT CSGAGGTGELFF
TRBJ1-6 . TRBV9 . TGTGCCAGCAGCGTCTACGACGTCAACAGGGCCCCTAATTCACCCCTCCACTTT CASSVYDVNRAPNSPLHF
TRBJ1-2 . TRBV5-1 . TGCGCCAGCAGCTTGGCGTGGGGCTCAAACTATGGCTACACCTTC CASSLAWGSNYGYTF
TRBJ2-3 TRBD1 TRBV6-1 . TGTGCCAGCAGTGAAGGAATAGGACAGGGGACAGATACGCAGTATTTT CASSEGIGQGTDTQYF
TRBJ1-6 . TRBV7-9 few TGTGCCAGCAGCTTAGTAGGGGGGGAGAATTCACCCCTCCACTTT CASSLVGGENSPLHF
TRBJ2-5 . TRBV3-1/TRBV3-2 . TGTGCCAGCAGCCAAGTAATTAAGGGGGATTTCCAAGAGACCCAGTACTTC CASSQVIKGDFQETQYF
TRBJ2-1 . TRBV7-9 . TGTGCCAGCAGCCCCAGGCTCAATGAGCAGTTCTTC CASSPRLNEQFF
TRBJ1-5 . TRBV18 . TGTGCCAGCTCACCGAGCTCTTATAGCAATCAGCCCCAGCATTTT CASSPSSYSNQPQHF
TRBJ1-1 TRBD1 TRBV19 . TGTGCCAGTAGTATGGCGACAGGGGTAGACACTGAAGCTTTCTTT CASSMATGVDTEAFF
TRBJ2-3 . TRBV7-8 once TGTGCCAGCAGCGAGTGGTTAGATACGCAGTATTTT CASSEWLDTQYF
TRBJ2-3 TRBD1 TRBV5-4 . TGTGCCAGCAGCTTGGCCCGGGTAGACAGGGGAATATCAGATACGCAGTATTTT CASSLARVDRGISDTQYF
TRBJ2-1 . TRBV10-3 . TGTGCCATCAGTCGGACCGGGTCAAACAATGAGCAGTTCTTC CAISRTGSNNEQFF
TRBJ1-3 . TRBV19 . TGTGCCACCAGGGAGGTGAACTCTGGAAACACCATATATTTT CATREVNSGNTIYF
TRBJ2-2 . TRBV28 . TGTGCCAGCACCCAGAGGTCCGGGGAGCTGTTTTTT CASTQRSGELFF
TRBJ2-4 TRBD1 TRBV7-2 once TGTGCCAGCAGCGATACAGGGGAAGCCAAAAACATTCAGTACTTC CASSDTGEAKNIQYF
TRBJ2-3 . TRBV10-2 . TGCGCCAGCAGCATCGCAGCTAGCACAGATACGCAGTATTTT CASSIAASTDTQYF
TRBJ2-1 TRBD2 TRBV7-2 . TGTGCCAGCAGCCGTTCTAGCGGGGAAGTGAATGAGCAGTTCTTC CASSRSSGEVNEQFF
TRBJ1-3 TRBD1 TRBV9 . TGTGCCAGCAGCTCAGGGGGATCCGGAAACACCATATATTTT CASSSGGSGNTIYF
TRBJ2-1 TRBD2 TRBV9 . TGTGCCAGCAGCCCACTAGCGGGGGGGTACAATGAGCAGTTCTTC CASSPLAGGYNEQFF
TRBJ1-4 . TRBV15 . TGTGCCACCAGCAGCTCCAGGGTCTCTTATGAAAAACTGTTTTTT CATSSSRVSYEKLFF
TRBJ2-7 TRBD2 TRBV15 . TGTGCCACCAGCAGAGTTGGCGGGGGGGGCTACGAGCAGTACTTC CATSRVGGGGYEQYF
TRBJ2-1 . TRBV7-8 . TGTGCCAGCAGCCTCCGTTATGAGCAGTTCTTC CASSLRYEQFF
TRBJ1-5 . TRBV27 . TGTGCCAGCAGTCAGTACATTGGGGGCATTCAGCCCCAGCATTTT CASSQYIGGIQPQHF
TRBJ1-5 . TRBV7-2 . TGTGCCAGCAGCTTATTCGGGGAGAATCAGCCCCAGCATTTT CASSLFGENQPQHF
TRBJ2-7 . TRBV7-2 . TGTGCCAGCAGCTTACTGGGACTGGGAGTTGGGCAGTACTTC CASSLLGLGVGQYF